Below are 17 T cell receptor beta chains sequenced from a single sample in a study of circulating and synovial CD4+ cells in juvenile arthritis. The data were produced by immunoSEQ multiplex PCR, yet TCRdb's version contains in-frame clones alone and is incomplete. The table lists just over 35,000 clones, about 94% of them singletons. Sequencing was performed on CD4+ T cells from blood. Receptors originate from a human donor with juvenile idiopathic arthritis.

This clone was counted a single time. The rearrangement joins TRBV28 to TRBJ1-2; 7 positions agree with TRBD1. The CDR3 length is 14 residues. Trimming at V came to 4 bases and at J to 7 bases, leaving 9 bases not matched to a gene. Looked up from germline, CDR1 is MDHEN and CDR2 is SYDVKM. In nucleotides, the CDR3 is TGTGCCAGCAGTTCCCCACAGGGGACGAGTGGCTACACCTTC. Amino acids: CASSSPQGTSGYTF.

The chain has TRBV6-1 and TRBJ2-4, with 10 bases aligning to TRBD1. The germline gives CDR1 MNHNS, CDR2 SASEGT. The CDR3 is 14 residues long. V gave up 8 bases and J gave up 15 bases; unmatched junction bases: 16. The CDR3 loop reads CASGDYRDRGVRYF. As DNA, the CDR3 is TGTGCCAGCGGAGACTACCGGGACAGGGGCGTTCGGTACTTC.

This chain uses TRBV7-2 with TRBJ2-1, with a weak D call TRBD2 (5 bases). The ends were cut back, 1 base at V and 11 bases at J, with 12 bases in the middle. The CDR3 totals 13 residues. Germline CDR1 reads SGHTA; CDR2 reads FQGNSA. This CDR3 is CASSLVELGKQFF. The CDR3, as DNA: TGTGCCAGCAGCTTAGTCGAGCTCGGGAAGCAGTTCTTC.

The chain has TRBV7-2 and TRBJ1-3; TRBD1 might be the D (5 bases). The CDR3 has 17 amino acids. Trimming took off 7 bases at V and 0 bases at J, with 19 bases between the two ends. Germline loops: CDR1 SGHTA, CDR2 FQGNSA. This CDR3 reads CASTRGVGSASGNTIYF. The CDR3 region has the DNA TGTGCCAGCACCCGGGGGGTAGGCAGTGCCTCTGGAAACACCATATATTTT.

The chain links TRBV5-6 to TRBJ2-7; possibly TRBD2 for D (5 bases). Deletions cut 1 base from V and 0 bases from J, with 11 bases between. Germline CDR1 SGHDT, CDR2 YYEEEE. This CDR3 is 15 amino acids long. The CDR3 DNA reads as TGTGCCAGCAGCTTGTCTAAGCGGAGCTCCTACGAGCAGTACTTC. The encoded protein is CASSLSKRSSYEQYF.

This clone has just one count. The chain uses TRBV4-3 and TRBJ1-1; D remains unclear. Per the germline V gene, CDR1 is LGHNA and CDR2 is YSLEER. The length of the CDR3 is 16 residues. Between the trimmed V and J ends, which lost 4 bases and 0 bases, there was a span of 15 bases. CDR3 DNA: TGCGCCAGCAGCCTAAGGGAGTTTCGGATGAACACTGAAGCTTTCTTT. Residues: CASSLREFRMNTEAFF.

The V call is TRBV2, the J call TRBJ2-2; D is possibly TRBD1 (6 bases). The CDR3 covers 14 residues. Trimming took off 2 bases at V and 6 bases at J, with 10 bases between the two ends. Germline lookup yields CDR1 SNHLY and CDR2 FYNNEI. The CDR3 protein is CASSELGGAGELFF. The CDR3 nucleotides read TGTGCCAGCAGTGAACTAGGGGGTGCCGGGGAGCTGTTTTTT.

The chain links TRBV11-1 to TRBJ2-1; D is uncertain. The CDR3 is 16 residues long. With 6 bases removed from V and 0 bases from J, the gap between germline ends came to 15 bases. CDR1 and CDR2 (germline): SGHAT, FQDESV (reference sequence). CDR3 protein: CASRARGPRSYNEQFF. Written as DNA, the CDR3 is TGTGCCAGCAGGGCGCGTGGGCCCCGCTCCTACAATGAGCAGTTCTTC.

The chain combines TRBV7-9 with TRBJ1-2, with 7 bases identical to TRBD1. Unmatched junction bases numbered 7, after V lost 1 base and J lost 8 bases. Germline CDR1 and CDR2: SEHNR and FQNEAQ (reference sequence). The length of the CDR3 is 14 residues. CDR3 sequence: CASSLVGQARGYTF. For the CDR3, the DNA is TGTGCCAGCAGCTTAGTTGGACAGGCCCGGGGCTACACCTTC.

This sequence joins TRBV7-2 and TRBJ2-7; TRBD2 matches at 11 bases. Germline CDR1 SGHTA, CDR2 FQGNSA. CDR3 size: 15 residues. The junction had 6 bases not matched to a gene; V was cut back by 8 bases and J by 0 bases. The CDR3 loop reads CASQASGGSSYEQYF. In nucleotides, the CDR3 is TGTGCCAGCCAAGCTAGCGGGGGGAGCTCCTACGAGCAGTACTTC. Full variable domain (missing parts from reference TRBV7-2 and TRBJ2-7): GAGVSQSPSNKVTEKGKDVELRCDPISGHTALYWYRQSLGQGLEFLIYFQGNSAPDKSGLPSDRFSAERTGGSVSTLTIQRTQQEDSAVYLCASQASGGSSYEQYFGPGTRLTVT.

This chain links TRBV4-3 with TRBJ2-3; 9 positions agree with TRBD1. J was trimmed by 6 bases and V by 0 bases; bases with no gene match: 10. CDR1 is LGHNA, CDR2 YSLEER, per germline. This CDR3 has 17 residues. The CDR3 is CASSQDFGTGYNDTQYF. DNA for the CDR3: TGCGCCAGCAGCCAAGATTTTGGGACAGGGTATAACGATACGCAGTATTTT.

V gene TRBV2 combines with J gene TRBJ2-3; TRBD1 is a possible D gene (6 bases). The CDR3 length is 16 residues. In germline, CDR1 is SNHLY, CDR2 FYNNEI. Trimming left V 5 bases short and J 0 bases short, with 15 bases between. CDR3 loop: CASSLPQGQSTDTQYF. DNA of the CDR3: TGTGCCAGCAGTCTCCCACAGGGCCAAAGCACAGATACGCAGTATTTT. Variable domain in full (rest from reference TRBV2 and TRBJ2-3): EPEVTQTPSHQVTQMGQEVILRCVPISNHLYFYWYRQILGQKVEFLVSFYNNEISEKSEIFDDQFSVERPDGSNFTLKIRSTKLEDSAMYFCASSLPQGQSTDTQYFGPGTRLTVL.

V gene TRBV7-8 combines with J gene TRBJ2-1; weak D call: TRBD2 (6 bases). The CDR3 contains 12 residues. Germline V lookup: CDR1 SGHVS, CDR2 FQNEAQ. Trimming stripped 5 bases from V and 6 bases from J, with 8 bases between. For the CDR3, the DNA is TGTGCCAGCAGCCGGACTACCAATGAGCAGTTCTTC. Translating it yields CASSRTTNEQFF.

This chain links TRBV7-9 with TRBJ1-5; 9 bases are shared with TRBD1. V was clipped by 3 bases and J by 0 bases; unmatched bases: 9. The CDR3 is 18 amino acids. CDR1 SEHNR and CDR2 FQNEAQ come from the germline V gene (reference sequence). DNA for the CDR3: TGTGCCAGCAGCTTGGGGACAGGGTGGGGATATAGCAATCAGCCCCAGCATTTT. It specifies CASSLGTGWGYSNQPQHF.

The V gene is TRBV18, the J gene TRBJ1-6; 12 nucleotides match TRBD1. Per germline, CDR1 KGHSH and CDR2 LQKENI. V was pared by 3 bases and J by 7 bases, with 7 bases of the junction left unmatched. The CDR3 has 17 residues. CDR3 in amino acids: CASSPGTGGSANSPLHF. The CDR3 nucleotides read TGTGCCAGCTCACCTGGGACAGGGGGCTCCGCGAATTCACCCCTCCACTTT.

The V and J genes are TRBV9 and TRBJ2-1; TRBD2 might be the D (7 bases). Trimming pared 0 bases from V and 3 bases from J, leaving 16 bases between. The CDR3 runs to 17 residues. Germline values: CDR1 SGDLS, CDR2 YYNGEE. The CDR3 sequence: CASSVEGRGAYYNEQFF. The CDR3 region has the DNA TGTGCCAGCAGCGTAGAAGGACGGGGGGCTTACTACAATGAGCAGTTCTTC.

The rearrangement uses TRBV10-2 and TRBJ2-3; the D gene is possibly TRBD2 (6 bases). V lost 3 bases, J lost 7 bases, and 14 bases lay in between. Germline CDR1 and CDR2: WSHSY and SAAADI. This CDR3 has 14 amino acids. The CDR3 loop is CASSDQLALYTQYF. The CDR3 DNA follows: TGCGCCAGCAGTGATCAACTAGCCCTCTATACGCAGTATTTT.